The sequence of this T cell receptor (beta chain) was determined in a study of control samples from healthy donors and cancer patients. The method was immunoSEQ multiplex PCR; TCRdb's version includes in-frame clones alone and lacks a portion of them. Of 150,000 to 200,000 clones listed, roughly 94% are singletons. Material for sequencing was blood. This TCR came from a woman aged 18-29 years in good health.

CDR3 amino acids: CASSRDSQETQYF. CDR3 coding DNA: TGTGCCAGCAGCCGGGACAGCCAAGAGACCCAGTACTTC. The chain has TRBV7-9 and TRBJ2-5, with 7 bases lining up with TRBD1. Looked up from germline, CDR1 is SEHNR and CDR2 is FQNEAQ (reference sequence). The V gene end was trimmed by 5 bases and the J gene end by 1 base; junction bases not matched to a gene: 1. The CDR3 length is 13 residues.